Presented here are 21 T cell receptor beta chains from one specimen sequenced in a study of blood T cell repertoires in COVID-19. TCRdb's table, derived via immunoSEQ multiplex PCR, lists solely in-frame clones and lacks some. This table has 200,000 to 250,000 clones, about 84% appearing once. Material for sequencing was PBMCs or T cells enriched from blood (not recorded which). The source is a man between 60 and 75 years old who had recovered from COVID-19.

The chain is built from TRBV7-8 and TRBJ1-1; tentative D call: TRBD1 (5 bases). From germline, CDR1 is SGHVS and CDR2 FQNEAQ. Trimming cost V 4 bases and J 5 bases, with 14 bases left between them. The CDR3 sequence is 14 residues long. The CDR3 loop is CASSSYGEGTEAFF. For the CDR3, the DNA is TGTGCCAGCAGCTCCTATGGGGAGGGGACTGAAGCTTTCTTT.

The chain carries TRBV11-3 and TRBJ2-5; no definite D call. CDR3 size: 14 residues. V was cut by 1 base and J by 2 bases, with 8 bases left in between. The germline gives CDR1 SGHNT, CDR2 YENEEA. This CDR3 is CASSLGSVQETQYF. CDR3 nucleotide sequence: TGTGCCAGCAGCTTAGGGTCAGTACAAGAGACCCAGTACTTC.

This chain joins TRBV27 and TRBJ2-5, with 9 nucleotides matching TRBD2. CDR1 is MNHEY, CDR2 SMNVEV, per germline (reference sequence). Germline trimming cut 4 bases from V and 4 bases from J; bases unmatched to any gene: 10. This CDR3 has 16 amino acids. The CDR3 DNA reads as TGTGCCAGCAGTTGGATTAGCGGGGGTCTTCGAGAGACCCAGTACTTC. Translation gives CASSWISGGLRETQYF.

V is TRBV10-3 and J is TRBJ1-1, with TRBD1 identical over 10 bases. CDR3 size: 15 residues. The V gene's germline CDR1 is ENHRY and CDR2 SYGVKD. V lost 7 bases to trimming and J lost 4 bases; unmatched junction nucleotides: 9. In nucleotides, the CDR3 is TGTGCCATCAAAGGACAGGGGGACCGGGGCACTGAAGCTTTCTTT. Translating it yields CAIKGQGDRGTEAFF.

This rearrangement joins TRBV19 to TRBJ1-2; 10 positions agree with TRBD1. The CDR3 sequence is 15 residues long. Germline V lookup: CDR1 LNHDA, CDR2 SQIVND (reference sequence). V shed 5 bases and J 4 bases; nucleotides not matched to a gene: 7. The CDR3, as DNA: TGTGCCAGTAGTTCGACAGGGGGCAGGGGCTATGGCTACACCTTC. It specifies CASSSTGGRGYGYTF.

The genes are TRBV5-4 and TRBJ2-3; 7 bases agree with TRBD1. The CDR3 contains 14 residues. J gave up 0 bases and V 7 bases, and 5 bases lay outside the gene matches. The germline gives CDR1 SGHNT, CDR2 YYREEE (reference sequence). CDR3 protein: CASHGQESTDTQYF. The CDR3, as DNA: TGTGCCAGCCACGGACAGGAAAGCACAGATACGCAGTATTTT.

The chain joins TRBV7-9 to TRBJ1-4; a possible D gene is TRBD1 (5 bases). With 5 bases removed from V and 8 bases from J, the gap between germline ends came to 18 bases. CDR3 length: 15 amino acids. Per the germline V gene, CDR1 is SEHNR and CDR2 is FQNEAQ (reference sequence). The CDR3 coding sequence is TGTGCCAGCAGCGAAGCAGGGAAGAAGAGAGAAAAACTGTTTTTT. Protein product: CASSEAGKKREKLFF.

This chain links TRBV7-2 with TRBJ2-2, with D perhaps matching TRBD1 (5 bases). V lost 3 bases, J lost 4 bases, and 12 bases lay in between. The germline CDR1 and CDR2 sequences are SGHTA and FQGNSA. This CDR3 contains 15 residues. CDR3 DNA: TGTGCCAGCAGCTTTGGACATCCGAGCACCGGGGAGCTGTTTTTT. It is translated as CASSFGHPSTGELFF. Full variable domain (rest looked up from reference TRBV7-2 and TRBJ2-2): GAGVSQSPSNKVTEKGKDVELRCDPISGHTALYWYRQSLGQGLEFLIYFQGNSAPDKSGLPSDRFSAERTGGSVSTLTIQRTQQEDSAVYLCASSFGHPSTGELFFGEGSRLTVL.

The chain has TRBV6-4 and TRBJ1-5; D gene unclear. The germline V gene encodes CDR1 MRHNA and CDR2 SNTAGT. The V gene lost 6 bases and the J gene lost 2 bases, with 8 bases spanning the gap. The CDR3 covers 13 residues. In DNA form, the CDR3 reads TGTGCCAGCAGCCCCAGTGGCAATCAGCCCCAGCATTTT. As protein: CASSPSGNQPQHF.

The CDR3 protein is CASSSGLATDTQYF. CDR3 sequence (DNA): TGTGCCAGCAGTTCGGGACTGGCCACAGATACGCAGTATTTT. This rearrangement joins TRBV5-6 to TRBJ2-3; TRBD2 might be the D (6 bases). V lost 5 bases, J lost 2 bases, and 12 bases lay in between. Germline values: CDR1 SGHDT, CDR2 YYEEEE. This CDR3 has 14 amino acids.

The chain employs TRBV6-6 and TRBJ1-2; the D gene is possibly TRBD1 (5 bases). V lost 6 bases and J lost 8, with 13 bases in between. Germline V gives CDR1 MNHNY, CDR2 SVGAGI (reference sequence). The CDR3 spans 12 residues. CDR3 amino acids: CASSLRTRGYTF. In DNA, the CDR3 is TGTGCCAGCAGCCTCCGGACAAGAGGCTACACCTTC.

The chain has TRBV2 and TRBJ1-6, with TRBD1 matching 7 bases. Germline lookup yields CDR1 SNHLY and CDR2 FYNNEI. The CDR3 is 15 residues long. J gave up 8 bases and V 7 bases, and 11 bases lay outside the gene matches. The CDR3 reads CASIVDRVLDSPLHF. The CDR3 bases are TGTGCCAGCATTGTCGACAGGGTTCTCGATTCACCCCTCCACTTT.

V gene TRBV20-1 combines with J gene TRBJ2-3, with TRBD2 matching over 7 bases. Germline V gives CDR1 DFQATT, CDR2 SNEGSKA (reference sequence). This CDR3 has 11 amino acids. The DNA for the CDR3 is TGCATGGTGGGGGGGGGAGATACGCAGTATTTT. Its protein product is CMVGGGDTQYF.

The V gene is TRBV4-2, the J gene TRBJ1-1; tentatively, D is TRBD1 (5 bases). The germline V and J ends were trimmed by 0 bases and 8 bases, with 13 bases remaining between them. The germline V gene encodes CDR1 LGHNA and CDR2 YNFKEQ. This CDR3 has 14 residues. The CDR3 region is CASSQERSGVEAFF. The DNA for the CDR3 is TGTGCCAGCAGCCAAGAGCGGTCGGGGGTAGAAGCTTTCTTT.

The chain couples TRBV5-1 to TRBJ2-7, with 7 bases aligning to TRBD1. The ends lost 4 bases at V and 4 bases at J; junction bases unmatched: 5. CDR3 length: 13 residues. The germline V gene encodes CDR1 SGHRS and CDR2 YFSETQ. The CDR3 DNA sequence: TGCGCCAGCAGCATACAGGGGAATTACGAGCAGTACTTC. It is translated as CASSIQGNYEQYF.

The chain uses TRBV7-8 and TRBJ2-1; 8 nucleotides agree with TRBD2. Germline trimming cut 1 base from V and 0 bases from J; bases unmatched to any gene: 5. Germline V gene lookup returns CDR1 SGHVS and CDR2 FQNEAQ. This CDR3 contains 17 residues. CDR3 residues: CASSLELAGGSYNEQFF. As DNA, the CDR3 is TGTGCCAGCAGCTTAGAGCTGGCGGGGGGCTCCTACAATGAGCAGTTCTTC.

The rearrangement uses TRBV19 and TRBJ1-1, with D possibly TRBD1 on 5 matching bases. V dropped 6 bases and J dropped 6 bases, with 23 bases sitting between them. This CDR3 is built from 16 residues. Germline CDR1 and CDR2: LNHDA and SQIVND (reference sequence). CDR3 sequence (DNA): TGTGCCAGTAGGCCGCTCTTCAAGACAGAAGACGCTGAAGCTTTCTTT. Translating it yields CASRPLFKTEDAEAFF.

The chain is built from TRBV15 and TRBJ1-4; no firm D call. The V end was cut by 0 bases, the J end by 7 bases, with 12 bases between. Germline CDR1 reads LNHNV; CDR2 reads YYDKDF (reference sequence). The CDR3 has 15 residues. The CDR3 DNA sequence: TGTGCCACCAGCAGAGATCGCCGGGATGGTGAAAAACTGTTTTTT. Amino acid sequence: CATSRDRRDGEKLFF. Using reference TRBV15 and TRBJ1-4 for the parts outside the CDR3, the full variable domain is DAMVIQNPRYQVTQFGKPVTLSCSQTLNHNVMYWYQQKSSQAPKLLFHYYDKDFNNEADTPDNFQSRRPNTSFCFLDIRSPGLGDTAMYLCATSRDRRDGEKLFFGSGTQLSVL.

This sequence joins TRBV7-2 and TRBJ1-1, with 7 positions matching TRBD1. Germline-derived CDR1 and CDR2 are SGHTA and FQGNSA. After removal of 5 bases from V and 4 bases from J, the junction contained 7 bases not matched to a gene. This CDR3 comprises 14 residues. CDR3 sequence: CASSTRQGGTEAFF. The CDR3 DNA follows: TGTGCCAGCAGCACGCGACAGGGCGGCACTGAAGCTTTCTTT.

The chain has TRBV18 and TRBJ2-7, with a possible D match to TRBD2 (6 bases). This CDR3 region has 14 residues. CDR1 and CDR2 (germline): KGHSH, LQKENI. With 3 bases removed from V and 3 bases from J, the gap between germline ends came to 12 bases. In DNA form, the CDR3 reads TGTGCCAGCTCACCTGGAGGGAAACACTACGAGCAGTACTTC. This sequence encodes CASSPGGKHYEQYF.

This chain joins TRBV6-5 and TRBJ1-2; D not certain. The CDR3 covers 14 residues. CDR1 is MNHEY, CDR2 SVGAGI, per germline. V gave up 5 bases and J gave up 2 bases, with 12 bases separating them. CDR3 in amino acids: CASSIQARNYGYTF. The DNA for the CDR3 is TGTGCCAGCAGTATACAAGCGAGGAACTATGGCTACACCTTC.